This T cell receptor beta chain stems from a study of blood T cell repertoires in COVID-19 (dated by TCRdb to 2018 to 2020). About the investigation overall: The collaborator samples originated in the United States, Italy and Spain and spanned the acute and convalescent phases of COVID-19. The prospective study material was composed of cDNA or gDNA derived from T cells, B-cell-depleted T cells, or PBMCs. Deeply sampled blood TCRbeta repertoires from subjects exposed to, actively infected with, or recovered from COVID-19 were included in the dataset. The repertoires were made available in a free public database intended to serve as a resource for research on the immune response to SARS-CoV-2. Samples came from the ongoing ImmuneRACE study (first 160 participants) plus 1,254 subjects from 6 global collaborators. Sample metadata almost always included a de-identified subject ID, COVID-19 status, age in years and sex. Where available, HLA class I and class II types were taken from metadata supplied by the sample provider and were not determined by assay-based typing. Results the study describes overall, beyond this receptor: The quantity of clinical and demographic metadata differed by source and by participant and was supplied without curation.

Taken from cysteine to phenylalanine, the CDR3 has 15 residues. Only CDR3 DNA remains: 45 bases, in frame from the first base. Trimmed from V: 0 bases; trimmed from J: 3 bases; junction bases lacking a gene match: 3. CDR1 and CDR2, per the germline V gene, are MNHNS and SASEGT. Whole blood was collected in K2EDTA tubes by collaborating institutions according to the institutions' own protocols. For TCRbeta analysis, collaborators shipped samples as frozen whole blood, isolated PBMCs, or DNA extracted from either of those sample types. The immunoSEQ Assay, a bias-controlled multiplex PCR, was used to amplify TCRbeta CDR3 regions from genomic DNA. Processing in the source paper ran as follows. The number of nucleated cells in each sample was estimated by amplification of reference gene primers within the assay. To quantify the absolute abundance of each unique TCRbeta CDR3 rearrangement, sequence reads were collapsed and filtered. Productive Simpson clonality was computed per sample as the square root of Simpson's diversity index over productive rearrangements. In TCRdb, the immuneACCESS table is reduced to in-frame sequences with V and J assigned. These tables do not hold every clone; where another copy was compared, an unresolved V gene accounts for under half, and the others remain unexplained. The DNA was the basis for D and trimming; V, J and clone size are from that table. In this sample the table shows under 110,000 clones, 91% of which occur a single time. 17% of the sample belongs to the ten largest clones.

In the case of this clone: The antigen it recognizes is unknown. No much larger clonotype is one base removed from it; base qualities were not supplied.

Sequenced sample: peripheral blood. Rearrangement joined TRBV6-1 to TRBJ1-2, and 8 junctional nucleotides match TRBD1. The TCR was taken from a man in his forties or fifties with acute or convalescent COVID-19. The CDR3 has the sequence CASSEAAGGDYGYTF. The DNA sequence reads TGTGCCAGCAGTGAAGCAGCAGGGGGCGACTATGGCTACACCTTC.